What follows is one T cell receptor (beta chain) and its context. Its antigen is still unknown. The sample is drawn from a study of post-analysis software for immune sequencing data. Overall study context: Clinical courses comprised relapsing-remitting, secondary progressive and progressive-relapsing multiple sclerosis.

The CDR3 is 16 amino acids. V trimming: 5 bases; J trimming: 10 bases; junction bases outside the gene matches: 15. Germline loops: CDR1 PRHDT, CDR2 FYEKMQ (reference sequence). Unique molecular identifiers tagged the TCR beta cDNA libraries. Out of roughly 0.85 to 10 million T cells, a few hundred thousand cDNA molecules were generated. Each CDR3 protein is one row after TCRdb ran MiXCR on the PCR reads. The data contain some 690,000 distinct CDR3 sequences, 59% of them singletons. General study findings and limits: When compared against controls, multiple sclerosis patients showed significantly lower normalized Chao1 diversity. Elevated frequency relative to controls characterized several TRBV segments in patients, TRBV5-6, TRBV5-1 and TRBV20-1 among them. Same-batch samples co-clustered strongly by F measure.

The chain is built from TRBV13 and TRBJ2-1; 9 nucleotides agree with TRBD2. The specimen sequenced was blood. The clonotype comes from a girl aged 2 to 10 with multiple sclerosis. The CDR3 DNA reads as TGTGCCAGCAGCCAGATGGGGGGGCTAGCGGGGAGGGAGCAGTTCTTC. The encoded protein is CASSQMGGLAGREQFF.